The TCR beta chain described here comes from a study of shared clonotypes between healthy human individuals. Subsets obtained from CD4+ cells comprised CD45RA+ naive and CD45RA-negative memory cells. Execution of the assay was at deep level. Generated by immunoSEQ multiplex PCR, the TCRdb table keeps only in-frame clones and is missing some. This repertoire shows roughly 1,000,000 clones, roughly 74% found once; its top ten account for 0.5% to 0.65%. CDR1 is SGHAT and CDR2 is FQDESV in the germline V gene (reference sequence). Trimming took off 6 bases at V and 5 bases at J, with 14 bases between the two ends. CDR3 length: 14 residues.

The receptor was derived from a man between 18 and 35 years old in good health. Some clones in this sample may be carry-over from other donors' samples. This chain uses TRBV11-1 with TRBJ2-1, with D possibly matching TRBD2 (5 bases). The specimen was memory CD4+ T cells from PBMCs. Subset here: CD45RA-negative fraction. For the CDR3, the DNA is TGTGCCAGCAGGAAGGACTTGGGCCACAATGAGCAGTTCTTC. Its translation is CASRKDLGHNEQFF.